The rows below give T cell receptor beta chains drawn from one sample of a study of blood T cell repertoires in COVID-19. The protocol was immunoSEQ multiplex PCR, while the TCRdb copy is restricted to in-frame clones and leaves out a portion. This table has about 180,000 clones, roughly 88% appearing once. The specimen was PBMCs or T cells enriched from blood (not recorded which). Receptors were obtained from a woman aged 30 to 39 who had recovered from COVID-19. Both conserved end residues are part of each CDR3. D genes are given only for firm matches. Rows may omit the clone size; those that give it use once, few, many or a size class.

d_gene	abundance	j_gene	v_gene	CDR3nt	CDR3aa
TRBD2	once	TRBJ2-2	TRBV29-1	TGCAGCGTCGGGACTAGCGGGAGCGTCTCCGGGGAGCTGTTTTTT	CSVGTSGSVSGELFF
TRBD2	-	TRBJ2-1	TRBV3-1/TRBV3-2	TGTGCCAGCAGCCAAGATTTAGCGGGATTTAGCTCCTACAATGAGCAGTTCTTC	CASSQDLAGFSSYNEQFF
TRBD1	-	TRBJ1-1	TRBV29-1	TGCAGCGTTGGACAGGGGGCTCTTACCTTGAACACTGAAGCTTTCTTT	CSVGQGALTLNTEAFF
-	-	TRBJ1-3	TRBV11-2	TGTGCCAGCAGCACGGGGGGGGGCATCGGTGGAAACACCATATATTTT	CASSTGGGIGGNTIYF
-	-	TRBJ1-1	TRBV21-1	TGTGCCAGCAGCAAAGTAAAGGTGGGGGGGAATAGGGCTGAAGCTTTCTTT	CASSKVKVGGNRAEAFF
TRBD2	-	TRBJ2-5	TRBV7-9	TGTGCCAGCAGCCCTAGCGGGAGGAGTGAGACCCAGTACTTC	CASSPSGRSETQYF
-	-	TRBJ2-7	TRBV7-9	TGTGCCAGCAGCTTCGAGGGCGGGACTGATTACGAGCAGTACTTC	CASSFEGGTDYEQYF
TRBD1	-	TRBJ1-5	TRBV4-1	TGCGCCAGCAGCCAAGAGGACAGGGAGGGTCAGCCCCAGCATTTT	CASSQEDREGQPQHF
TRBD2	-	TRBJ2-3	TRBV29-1	TGCAGCGTTCAGGTAGCGGGAGCAGATACGCAGTATTTT	CSVQVAGADTQYF
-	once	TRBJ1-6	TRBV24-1	TGTGCCACCAGTGACCAGAAACAGGTTATAGGGTCACCCCTCCACTTT	CATSDQKQVIGSPLHF
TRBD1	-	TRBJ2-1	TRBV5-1	TGCGCCAGCAGCCCGACAGGGGGTTCTTACAATGAGCAGTTCTTC	CASSPTGGSYNEQFF
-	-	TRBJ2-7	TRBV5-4	TGTGCCAGCAGCTTGAAACTAAGCGTTTCCTACGAGCAGTACTTC	CASSLKLSVSYEQYF
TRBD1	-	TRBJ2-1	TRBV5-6	TGTGCCAGCAGCTTATCGACAGGGGGAGGGTACAATGAGCAGTTCTTC	CASSLSTGGGYNEQFF
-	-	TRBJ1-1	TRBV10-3	TGTGCCATCAGTGTTAGTGAGGGTTTGAACACTGAAGCTTTCTTT	CAISVSEGLNTEAFF
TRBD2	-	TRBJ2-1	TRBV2	TGTGCCAGCAGCTCACTAGCGGGGAAGGCTGAGCAGTTCTTC	CASSSLAGKAEQFF
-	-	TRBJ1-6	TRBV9	TGTGCCAGCAGCGCAACAACAGAGACTAATTCACCCCTCCACTTT	CASSATTETNSPLHF
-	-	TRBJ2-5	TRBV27	TGTGCCAGCCGCCCTTTTCTAAAAGAGACCCAGTACTTC	CASRPFLKETQYF
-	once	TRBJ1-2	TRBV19	TGTGCCAGTAAAGTAGAAGCGCGCTATGGCTACACCTTC	CASKVEARYGYTF
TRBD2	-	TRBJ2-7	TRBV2	TGTGCCAGCAGTGAGATAGCGGGAGTCCCCTACGAGCAGTATTTC	CASSEIAGVPYEQYF
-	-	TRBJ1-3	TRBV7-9	TGTGCCAGCAGCATGAAGGGAGACTCTGGAAACACCATATATTTT	CASSMKGDSGNTIYF
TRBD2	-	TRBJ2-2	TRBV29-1	TGCAGCGCCGCCCGGGGGGGCTTTTCCGGGGAGCTGTTTTTT	CSAARGGFSGELFF
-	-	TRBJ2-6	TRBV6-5	TGTGCCAGCAGCAACAGGCTCCCTGGGGCCAACGTCCTGACTTTC	CASSNRLPGANVLTF
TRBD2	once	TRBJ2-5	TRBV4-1	TGCGCCAGCAGCCAAGAACGGGAGGCTAGGGTAGGGGAGACCCAGTACTTC	CASSQEREARVGETQYF
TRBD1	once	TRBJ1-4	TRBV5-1	TGCGCCAGCAGCCCGGGACAGGGAGGTGAAAAACTGTTTTTT	CASSPGQGGEKLFF
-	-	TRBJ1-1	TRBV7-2	TGTGCCAGCAGCCCTCTCTTAGCGGGAACTGAAGCTTTCTTT	CASSPLLAGTEAFF
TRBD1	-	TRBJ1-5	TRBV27	TGTGCCAGCAGTTTAGTCTTCGGGACAGATAGCAATCAGCCCCAGCATTTT	CASSLVFGTDSNQPQHF
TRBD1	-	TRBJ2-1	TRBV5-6	TGTGCCAGCAGTCACCGACAGGGGCTCTTTGATGAGCAGTTCTTC	CASSHRQGLFDEQFF
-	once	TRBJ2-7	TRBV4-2	TGTGCCAGCAGCCAGGAGACTAGAGGCCCCTACGAGCAGTACTTC	CASSQETRGPYEQYF
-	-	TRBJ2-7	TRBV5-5	TGTGCCAGCAGCTTGGGGAGCTTGGATGCCTACGAGCAGTACTTC	CASSLGSLDAYEQYF
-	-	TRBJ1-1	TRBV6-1	TGTGCCAGCAGTGAACTCTCAGGGTTGAACACTGAAGCTTTCTTT	CASSELSGLNTEAFF
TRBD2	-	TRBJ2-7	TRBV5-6	TGTGCCAGCAGCTGGGGGGGAGCTCCCGAGCAGTACTTC	CASSWGGAPEQYF
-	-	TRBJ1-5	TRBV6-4	TGTGCCAGCAGTGACCTCTCCCCTCAGACAGTAAGCAATCAGCCCCAGCATTTT	CASSDLSPQTVSNQPQHF
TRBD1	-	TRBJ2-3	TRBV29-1	TGCAGCGTGGGACAGGGAATCACAGATACGCAGTATTTT	CSVGQGITDTQYF
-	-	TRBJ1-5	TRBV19	TGTGCCAGTAGTATACCAGGGGGCAATCAGCCCCAGCATTTT	CASSIPGGNQPQHF
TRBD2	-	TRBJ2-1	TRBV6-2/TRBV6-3	TGTGCCAGCAGCTCTAGCGGGACCTACAATGAGCAGTTCTTC	CASSSSGTYNEQFF
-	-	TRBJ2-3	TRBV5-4	TGTGCCAGCAGCCCGGGTGGCGGCGGTCGGGATACGCAGTATTTT	CASSPGGGGRDTQYF
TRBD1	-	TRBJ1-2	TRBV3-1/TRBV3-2	TGTGCCAGCAGCTTCACCGGGACAGCAGCCGGCTACACCTTC	CASSFTGTAAGYTF
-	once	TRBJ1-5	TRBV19	TGTGCCAGTAGTATAGCTCAGGACAGATGGCGGACTAGCAATCAGCCCCAGCATTTT	CASSIAQDRWRTSNQPQHF
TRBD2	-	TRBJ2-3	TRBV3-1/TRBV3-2	TGTGCCAGCAGTTCCGCGGCGGGAGGGCCAGATACGCAGTATTTT	CASSSAAGGPDTQYF
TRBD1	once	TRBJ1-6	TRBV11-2	TGTGCCAGCAGCTTAGATAGACCGTGGACAGGGTGGACCACCCTCCACTTT	CASSLDRPWTGWTTLHF
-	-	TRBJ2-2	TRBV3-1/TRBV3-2	TGTGCCAGCAGCCCTCCCGCGGATATTGGGACCGGGGAGCTGTTTTTT	CASSPPADIGTGELFF
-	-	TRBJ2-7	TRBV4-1	TGCGCCAGCAGCCAAGCACAGAGCGGGCCCACTTTCTACGAGCAGTACTTC	CASSQAQSGPTFYEQYF
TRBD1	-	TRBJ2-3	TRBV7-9	TGTGCCAGCAGCTTGGGACAGAACACAGATACGCAGTATTTT	CASSLGQNTDTQYF